This entry lists 2 T cell receptor beta chains sequenced from one sample in a study of CD8 T cells in ankylosing spondylitis. From the 5' RACE reads, TCRdb called clonotypes with MiXCR, one entry per CDR3 protein. The sample holds roughly 17,000 distinct CDR3 sequences; 7.5% to 9.5% are singletons and the top ten take around 37%. The sample comprised blood. Receptor source: a male donor with ankylosing spondylitis or in good health (not recorded which).

The gene calls are TRBV7-3 and TRBJ2-2; TRBD1 aligns across 9 bases. CDR3 size: 15 residues. Germline-derived CDR1 and CDR2 are SGHTA and FQGTGA. The V gene end was trimmed by 5 bases and the J gene end by 6 bases; junction bases not matched to a gene: 7. CDR3 in amino acids: CASSPTGGAAGELFF. The CDR3 DNA is TGTGCCAGCAGCCCTACAGGGGGCGCGGCCGGGGAGCTGTTTTTT.

Many counts were recorded for this clonotype. V gene TRBV25-1 combines with J gene TRBJ2-5, with D tentatively TRBD2 (5 bases). Trimming took off 3 bases at V and 5 bases at J, with 10 bases between the two ends. Germline V gene data show CDR1 as MGHDK and CDR2 as SYGVNS. The CDR3 extends over 13 amino acids. The CDR3: CASSDDDYETQYF. CDR3 bases: TGTGCCAGCAGTGATGATGACTACGAGACCCAGTACTTC.